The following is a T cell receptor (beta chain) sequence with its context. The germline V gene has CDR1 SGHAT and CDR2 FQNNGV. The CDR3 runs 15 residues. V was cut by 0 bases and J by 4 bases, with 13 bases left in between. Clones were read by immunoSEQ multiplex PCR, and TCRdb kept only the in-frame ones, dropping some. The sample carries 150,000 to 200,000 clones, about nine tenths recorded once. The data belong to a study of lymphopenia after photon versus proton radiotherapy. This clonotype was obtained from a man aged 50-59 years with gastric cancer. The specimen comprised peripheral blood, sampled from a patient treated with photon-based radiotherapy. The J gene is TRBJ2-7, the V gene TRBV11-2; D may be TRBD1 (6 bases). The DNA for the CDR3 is TGTGCCAGCAGCTTAGATGATGGGGGCGCGTACGAGCAGTACTTC. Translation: CASSLDDGGAYEQYF.